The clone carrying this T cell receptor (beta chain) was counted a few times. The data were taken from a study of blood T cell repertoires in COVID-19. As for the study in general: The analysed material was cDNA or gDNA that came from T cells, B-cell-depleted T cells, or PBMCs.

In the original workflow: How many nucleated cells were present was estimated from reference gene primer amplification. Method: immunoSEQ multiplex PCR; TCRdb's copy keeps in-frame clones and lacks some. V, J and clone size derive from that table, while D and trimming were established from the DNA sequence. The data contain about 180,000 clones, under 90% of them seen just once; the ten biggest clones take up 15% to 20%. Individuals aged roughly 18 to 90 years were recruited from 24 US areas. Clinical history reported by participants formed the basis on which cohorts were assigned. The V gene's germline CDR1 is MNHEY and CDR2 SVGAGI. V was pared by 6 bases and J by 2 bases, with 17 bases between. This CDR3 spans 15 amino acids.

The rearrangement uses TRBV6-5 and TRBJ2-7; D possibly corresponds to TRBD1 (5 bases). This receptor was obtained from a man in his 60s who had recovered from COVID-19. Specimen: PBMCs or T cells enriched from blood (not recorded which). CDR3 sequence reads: CASRSDTSTPYEQYF. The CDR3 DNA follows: TGTGCCAGCAGATCGGACACCTCCACCCCCTACGAGCAGTACTTC.